This T cell receptor beta chain was retrieved from a study of PD-1 blockade in classical Hodgkin lymphoma (dated by TCRdb to 2018 to 2020). Regarding the research as a whole: Nivolumab dosing was 3 mg/kg intravenously every 2 weeks, continuing until either disease progression or unacceptable toxicity. The study used CyTOF and TCR beta sequencing to define a peripheral blood immune signature of response to PD-1 blockade in classical Hodgkin lymphoma.

The Qiagen DNeasy kit was used to extract genomic DNA both from unsorted PBMCs and from the negatively selected CD4+ and CD8+ fractions. TCR beta CDR3 regions were subjected to amplification by immunoSEQ multiplex PCR with primers that anneal to V and J segments. Amplification bias was minimized using a synthetic immune receptor repertoire, and residual bias was removed computationally after sequencing. Regarding the original processing steps: Repertoire diversity was quantified as the Shannon entropy index using custom Python scripts. Unsorted, CD4+ and CD8+ repertoires were analyzed separately, except in combined analyses where CD4+ and CD8+ sequences were merged in silico. A clone counted as expanded when the clone's frequency after treatment rose at least 2-fold relative to C1D1, and clones undetected at baseline were given a pseudocount of 0.5. Singleton clones were defined as clones with 0 or 1 copy at C1D1, and non-singleton clones were defined as clones with 2 or more copies. Clones expanded in unsorted samples were labelled as CD4+, CD8+ or unknown by matching protein sequences in sorted samples from the same patient. Wilcoxon tests were applied to paired samples to test diversity changes from C1D1 to C4D1. TCRdb stores this immuneACCESS table with in-frame sequences only. Part of the clones is absent; in the studies checked, under half of the shortfall reflects unresolved V genes, and no reason is known for the rest. That table furnishes V, J and clone size, whereas the DNA furnished D and trimming. In this sample the table shows about 12,000 clones, roughly 86% of which occur a single time. The ten largest account for 0.9% of the sample.

Study-wide findings and limitations: Trial patients achieving complete response had baseline diversity similar to newly diagnosed patients, whereas partial responders and progressors had significantly lower diversity. Diversity was lower in patients who began nivolumab less than 1 year after ASCT, so these patients were left out of later analyses to avoid confounding by immune reconstitution. CD4+ but not CD8+ TCR diversity rose significantly by C4D1 (p=0.0027 vs p=0.16), most apparent in complete responders (p=0.02). Baseline TCR diversity was reported as lower in newly diagnosed patients than in healthy donors, and lower still in relapsed/refractory patients. Only a single clinical trial cohort was studied, and what caused the repertoire differences, possibly disease activity or prior therapy, remained undefined.

The CDR3 goes from the cysteine to the phenylalanine over 13 residues. The retained sequence is limited to the CDR3, 39 bases, with the frame set at the first base. The germline V gene gives CDR1 as KGHSH and CDR2 as LQKENI. A distance of 7 bases separates the germline ends of V and J, which lose 4 bases and 1 base respectively. Explained via the paper, the time point label denotes: cycle 4 day 1 (C4D1), after more than five weeks of nivolumab. Every trial patient had relapsed following autologous stem cell transplantation, and prior brentuximab vedotin exposure was what differed among cohorts A, B and C. Using a Miltenyi CD4+ T cell isolation kit, CD4+ T cells were purified from thawed PBMCs through magnetic negative selection. The trial cohort was composed of over 50 patients with relapsed/refractory classical Hodgkin lymphoma, for whom complete response, partial response or progressive disease was recorded as best overall response. Trial patients were treated with single-agent nivolumab in the multi-cohort phase II CheckMate 205 trial. An independent review committee assessed best overall response using the 2007 International Working Group response criteria. Trial PBMCs were obtained immediately prior to nivolumab initiation (C1D1) and on therapy at cycle 2 day 1 and cycle 4 day 1. Peripheral blood was collected in 8 mL Vacutainer Cell Preparation Tubes, from which PBMCs were isolated by centrifugation and then cryopreserved. Purified CD4+ and CD8+ fractions were prepared only for cases where an additional PBMC sample was available. On LS columns in a quadroMACS separator, the magnetically labelled cells were depleted, and the flow-through was collected as the purified fraction.

A remark on this clone: The target of this receptor is not known. Base qualities are not recorded, but no much larger clone differs from it by a single base.

The sample here was CD4+ T cells from blood, taken before the fourth cycle of nivolumab. The TCR was taken from a human donor with classical Hodgkin lymphoma. The chain is made from TRBV18 and TRBJ2-5, with a tentative D gene TRBD1 over 6 matching bases. CDR3 protein: CASSQGVQETQYF. The base sequence is TGTGCCAGCTCACAGGGGGTCCAAGAGACCCAGTACTTC.